This record concerns one T cell receptor beta chain sequence. Its antigen is unknown. The data stem from a study of OX40 agonist ivuxolimab in advanced cancers. At the level of the study: The drug used for patients, ivuxolimab, was an agonistic anti-OX40 (CD134) antibody. Prior anti-PD-1, anti-PD-L1 or anti-CTLA-4 therapy did not bar entry, and more than 35% had some.

Study observations and caveats: The authors did not determine the antigen specificity of the expanded peripheral T cells.

The repertoire was sequenced with immunoSEQ multiplex PCR; TCRdb's copy has only in-frame clones and lacks some. Found here are 100,000 to 120,000 clones, more than 70% of them singletons; the top ten hold less than 0.3%. Per germline, CDR1 SGHRS and CDR2 YFSETQ. This CDR3 spans 14 amino acids. J lost 0 bases, V lost 5 bases, and 2 bases had no gene match. The V gene is TRBV5-1, the J gene TRBJ1-1; 9 bases align to TRBD1. This material consisted of CD4+ or CD8+ T cells sorted from blood, taken in a trial of the OX40 agonist ivuxolimab. The source is an adult with an advanced solid tumor such as melanoma, head and neck, liver or kidney cancer. The CDR3 region has the DNA TGCGCCAGCAGGCGGACAGGGGTGAACACTGAAGCTTTCTTT. As protein: CASRRTGVNTEAFF.